These 25 T cell receptor beta chains originate from one sample sequenced in a study of blood T cell repertoires in COVID-19. The protocol was immunoSEQ multiplex PCR, while the TCRdb copy is restricted to in-frame clones and leaves out a portion. The table shows some 240,000 clones, with roughly 85% occurring only once. The specimen sequenced was peripheral blood. The receptors stem from a woman in her seventies with COVID-19, enrolled during active disease.

V is TRBV11-1 and J is TRBJ2-3, with 11 bases matching TRBD2. Trimming at V came to 5 bases and at J to 0 bases, leaving 4 bases not matched to a gene. CDR1 is SGHAT and CDR2 is FQDESV in the germline V gene (reference sequence). CDR3 length: 16 amino acids. The CDR3 spells CASSVLAGASTDTQYF. Written as DNA, the CDR3 is TGTGCCAGCAGCGTACTAGCGGGGGCAAGCACAGATACGCAGTATTTT.

This clone was observed a handful of times. This chain uses TRBV2 with TRBJ1-5, with D possibly matching TRBD1 (6 bases). The CDR3 totals 14 residues. Germline V gives CDR1 SNHLY, CDR2 FYNNEI. Trimming removed 6 bases at V and 9 bases at J, with 18 bases between. The CDR3 spells CASSPFGQPRPQHF. CDR3 nucleotides: TGTGCCAGCAGCCCTTTCGGACAGCCAAGGCCCCAGCATTTT.

The chain carries TRBV12-3 or TRBV12-4 and TRBJ1-2, with unresolved D. V lost 6 bases and J 7 bases, leaving 15 bases between the germline ends. The CDR3 loop spans 13 amino acids. This CDR3 is CASRNVEVGGYTF. The CDR3 DNA is TGTGCCAGCAGAAATGTCGAGGTGGGTGGCTACACCTTC.

This chain connects TRBV28 to TRBJ1-1; 8 nucleotides agree with TRBD1. Trimming took 2 bases from V and 4 from J; bases not matched to a gene: 9. In germline, CDR1 is MDHEN, CDR2 SYDVKM. The CDR3 has 16 amino acids. The CDR3 DNA sequence: TGTGCCAGCAGTTTAGCCGGACAGGGTGGGGGCACTGAAGCTTTCTTT. Protein sequence: CASSLAGQGGGTEAFF.

The CDR3 is CASSYAGGGNTQYF. CDR3 in DNA: TGTGCCAGCAGTTACGCCGGGGGAGGGAATACGCAGTATTTT. This chain links TRBV6-5 with TRBJ2-3; 7 nucleotides match TRBD2. Germline CDR1 is MNHEY and CDR2 is SVGAGI. Trimming removed 2 bases from V and 7 bases from J; junction bases left unmatched: 6. CDR3 length: 14 residues.

The V gene is TRBV6-5, the J gene TRBJ1-5; D not resolved. This CDR3 is 15 amino acids long. With 0 bases removed from V and 1 base from J, the gap between germline ends came to 7 bases. Germline V CDR1 and CDR2: MNHEY, SVGAGI. CDR3 amino acids: CASSYSLTSNQPQHF. In DNA form, the CDR3 reads TGTGCCAGCAGTTACTCATTGACAAGCAATCAGCCCCAGCATTTT.

CDR3 region: CASSYSRAAGRGETQYF. CDR3 bases: TGTGCCAGCAGTTACTCGAGGGCGGCAGGGCGGGGAGAGACCCAGTACTTC. The chain links TRBV6-2 or TRBV6-3 to TRBJ2-5; possible D gene TRBD2, 6 bases. V dropped 0 bases and J dropped 4 bases, with 18 bases sitting between them. This CDR3 has 17 residues. Per germline, CDR1 MNHEY and CDR2 SVGEGT.

The chain uses TRBV20-1 and TRBJ1-2; D is possibly TRBD1 (6 bases). This CDR3 is built from 11 residues. The germline gives CDR1 DFQATT, CDR2 SNEGSKA (reference sequence). The ends were cut back, 2 bases at V and 6 bases at J, with 7 bases in the middle. CDR3 in amino acids: CSARSGDGYTF. For the CDR3, the DNA is TGCAGTGCTAGATCAGGGGATGGCTACACCTTC.

This clone came up once. The CDR3 reads CASSLGAANTEAFF. In nucleotides, the CDR3 is TGTGCCAGCAGCTTGGGGGCCGCAAACACTGAAGCTTTCTTT. The chain has TRBV11-3 and TRBJ1-1; D possibly corresponds to TRBD1 (6 bases). This CDR3 has 14 residues. Germline lookup yields CDR1 SGHNT and CDR2 YENEEA. V was pared by 3 bases and J by 2 bases, with 10 bases between.

This chain joins TRBV15 and TRBJ1-5; 7 positions agree with TRBD1. Germline V gene sequence: CDR1 LNHNV, CDR2 YYDKDF (reference sequence). The CDR3 has 17 amino acids. Germline trimming cut 0 bases from V and 0 bases from J; bases unmatched to any gene: 5. In DNA, the CDR3 is TGTGCCACCAGCAGAGATATGGGACAGACTAGCAATCAGCCCCAGCATTTT. Encoded protein: CATSRDMGQTSNQPQHF.

This rearrangement joins TRBV30 to TRBJ1-6, with D tentatively TRBD1 (5 bases). Between the trimmed V and J ends, which lost 0 bases and 6 bases, there was a span of 9 bases. The CDR3 consists of 14 residues. Germline V gives CDR1 GTSNPN, CDR2 SVGIG (reference sequence). The CDR3 sequence: CAWSVLGGNSPLHF. The CDR3 nucleotides read TGTGCCTGGAGTGTCTTGGGGGGTAATTCACCCCTCCACTTT.

The chain is built from TRBV7-9 and TRBJ1-4, with a tentative D call TRBD1 (6 bases). Trimming shortened V by 0 bases and J by 5 bases, and 7 bases separated the two germline ends. The CDR3 runs 14 residues. Germline V gene data show CDR1 as SEHNR and CDR2 as FQNEAQ (reference sequence). The CDR3 DNA follows: TGTGCCAGCAGCTTAGCCGGGACAAATGAAAAACTGTTTTTT. Translated: CASSLAGTNEKLFF. The full variable domain, rest sourced from reference TRBV7-9 and TRBJ1-4, is DTGVSQNPRHKITKRGQNVTFRCDPISEHNRLYWYRQTLGQGPEFLTYFQNEAQLEKSRLLSDRFSAERPKGSFSTLEIQRTEQGDSAMYLCASSLAGTNEKLFFGSGTQLSVL.

V is TRBV7-2 and J is TRBJ2-1, with TRBD2 matching 14 bases. The CDR3 is 18 residues long. The V segment lost 6 bases and the J segment 6 bases; nucleotides outside the gene matches: 13. The V gene's germline CDR1 is SGHTA and CDR2 FQGNSA. CDR3 sequence: CASRPGLAGAGFSNEQFF. The CDR3 nucleotides read TGTGCCAGCAGGCCGGGACTAGCGGGAGCAGGGTTTAGCAATGAGCAGTTCTTC.

This clone has only a few counts. The V and J genes are TRBV21-1 and TRBJ1-2; the D call of TRBD1 is as the table states it, not checked on the DNA. TRBV21-1 has pseudogene status. The CDR3 is 16 residues long. CDR3 amino acids: CASSSHSDRVDYGYTF. In DNA, the CDR3 is TGTGCCAGCAGCTCCCACTCGGACAGGGTCGACTATGGCTACACCTTC.

The genes are TRBV5-1 and TRBJ2-2; 8 bases are shared with TRBD2. Germline V gives CDR1 SGHRS, CDR2 YFSETQ. The CDR3 runs to 16 residues. Trimming removed 0 bases from V and 2 bases from J; junction bases left unmatched: 3. CDR3 region: CASSLGLARNTGELFF. The CDR3 nucleotides read TGCGCCAGCAGCTTGGGACTAGCGAGAAACACCGGGGAGCTGTTTTTT.

The chain joins TRBV11-1 to TRBJ1-4; no definite D call. Germline V CDR1 and CDR2: SGHAT, FQDESV (reference sequence). V was pared by 2 bases and J by 3 bases, with 10 bases between. The CDR3 totals 15 residues. CDR3 nucleotide sequence: TGTGCCAGCAGCTTATCGGGGTACCCTAATGAAAAACTGTTTTTT. Translated: CASSLSGYPNEKLFF.

This clone was seen a single time. Other DNA variants within this sample encode the same CDR3. J is TRBJ2-5 and V is TRBV18; D perhaps matches TRBD1 (6 bases). Trimming removed 3 bases from V and 5 bases from J, with 13 bases in between. In germline, CDR1 is KGHSH, CDR2 LQKENI. This CDR3 comprises 14 residues. CDR3 protein: CASSPGQGLETQYF. CDR3 nucleotide sequence: TGTGCCAGCTCACCTGGGCAGGGGCTGGAGACCCAGTACTTC.

The chain employs TRBV6-2 or TRBV6-3 and TRBJ2-3, with D tentatively TRBD2 (6 bases). The CDR3 extends over 14 amino acids. V was trimmed by 0 bases and J by 8 bases, leaving 12 bases between them. In germline, CDR1 is MNHEY, CDR2 SVGEGT. The CDR3 DNA is TGTGCCAGCAGTTACTCGAGGCGGGGAATTACGCAGTATTTT. It translates to CASSYSRRGITQYF.

In DNA, the CDR3 is TGTGCCGGGACTAGCGTGTCCTACAATGAGCAGTTCTTC. It encodes CAGTSVSYNEQFF. This chain joins TRBV2 and TRBJ2-1; 10 bases match TRBD2. The CDR3 has 13 amino acids. V lost 11 bases and J lost 1; bases outside the gene matches: 2. CDR1 and CDR2 (germline): SNHLY, FYNNEI. Based on the CDR3 plus reference TRBV2 and TRBJ2-1, the full variable domain is EPEVTQTPSHQVTQMGQEVILRCVPISNHLYFYWYRQILGQKVEFLVSFYNNEISEKSEIFDDQFSVERPDGSNFTLKIRSTKLEDSAMYFCAGTSVSYNEQFFGPGTRLTVL.

The chain combines TRBV7-2 with TRBJ1-3; the D gene is possibly TRBD1 (5 bases). V was pared by 5 bases and J by 0 bases, with 11 bases between. The CDR3 is 15 residues long. Per the germline V gene, CDR1 is SGHTA and CDR2 is FQGNSA. This CDR3 reads CASSTGPASGNTIYF. The DNA of the CDR3 is TGTGCCAGCAGCACAGGACCGGCCTCTGGAAACACCATATATTTT.

The chain links TRBV7-6 to TRBJ1-2; D remains ambiguous. Looked up from germline, CDR1 is SGHVS and CDR2 is FNYEAQ. This CDR3 is built from 18 residues. V gave up 4 bases and J gave up 2 bases, with 23 bases separating them. CDR3 region: CASSSLPTFPQKNYGYTF. CDR3 sequence (DNA): TGTGCCAGCAGCTCCCTTCCAACTTTCCCACAGAAAAACTATGGCTACACCTTC.

Points on this clone: In the same sample, other DNA sequences code for this CDR3. This CDR3 reads CASSLQGNYGYTF. CDR3 coding DNA: TGCGCCAGCAGCTTGCAGGGTAACTATGGCTACACCTTC. The chain employs TRBV5-1 and TRBJ1-2; a possible D gene is TRBD1 (5 bases). V lost 1 base to trimming and J lost 1 base, with 5 bases between them. From germline, CDR1 is SGHRS and CDR2 YFSETQ. CDR3 length: 13 amino acids.

This clone was detected once. The V gene is TRBV9, the J gene TRBJ2-5; TRBD2 might be the D (6 bases). Deletions cut 0 bases from V and 2 bases from J, with 8 bases between. Germline loops: CDR1 SGDLS, CDR2 YYNGEE. The CDR3 loop spans 14 amino acids. The DNA for the CDR3 is TGTGCCAGCAGCGTAGGTGGGGGGCAAGAGACCCAGTACTTC. Translated, it gives CASSVGGGQETQYF.

The chain joins TRBV27 to TRBJ2-1, with D possibly TRBD1 on 5 matching bases. From germline, CDR1 is MNHEY and CDR2 SMNVEV (reference sequence). The CDR3 sequence is 15 residues long. Trimming took off 2 bases at V and 1 base at J, with 9 bases between the two ends. Here the CDR3 DNA reads TGTGCCAGCAGTTTAGGGCAGGGATCCTACAATGAGCAGTTCTTC. Encoded protein: CASSLGQGSYNEQFF.

J is TRBJ1-2 and V is TRBV18, with D possibly matching TRBD1 (5 bases). CDR1 KGHSH and CDR2 LQKENI come from the germline V gene. The CDR3 has 13 amino acids. The V and J ends lost 3 bases and 5 bases respectively, with 10 bases between them. The CDR3 nucleotides are TGTGCCAGCTCACCCCGGGACTTATATGGCTACACCTTC. Its protein is CASSPRDLYGYTF.